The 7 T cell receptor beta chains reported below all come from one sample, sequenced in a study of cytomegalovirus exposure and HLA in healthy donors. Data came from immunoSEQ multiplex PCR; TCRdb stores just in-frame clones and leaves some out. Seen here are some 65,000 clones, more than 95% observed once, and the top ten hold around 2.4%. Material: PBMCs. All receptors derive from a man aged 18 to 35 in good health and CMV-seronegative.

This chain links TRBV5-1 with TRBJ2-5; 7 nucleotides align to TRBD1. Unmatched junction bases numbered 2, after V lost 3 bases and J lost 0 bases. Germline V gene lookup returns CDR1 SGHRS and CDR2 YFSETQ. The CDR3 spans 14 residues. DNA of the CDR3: TGCGCCAGCAGCTCGACAGGGAACCAAGAGACCCAGTACTTC. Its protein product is CASSSTGNQETQYF.

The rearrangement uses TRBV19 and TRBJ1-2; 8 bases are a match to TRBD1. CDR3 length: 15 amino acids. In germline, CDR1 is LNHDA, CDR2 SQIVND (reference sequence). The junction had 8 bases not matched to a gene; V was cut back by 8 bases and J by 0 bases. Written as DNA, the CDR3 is TGTGCCAGTGGGGACAGGCCCGATCCTAACTATGGCTACACCTTC. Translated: CASGDRPDPNYGYTF.

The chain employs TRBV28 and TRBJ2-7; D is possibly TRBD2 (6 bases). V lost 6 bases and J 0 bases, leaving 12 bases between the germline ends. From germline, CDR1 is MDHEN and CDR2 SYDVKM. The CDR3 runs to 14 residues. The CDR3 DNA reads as TGTGCCAGCAGGAGGGACTCCTACTCCTACGAGCAGTACTTC. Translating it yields CASRRDSYSYEQYF.

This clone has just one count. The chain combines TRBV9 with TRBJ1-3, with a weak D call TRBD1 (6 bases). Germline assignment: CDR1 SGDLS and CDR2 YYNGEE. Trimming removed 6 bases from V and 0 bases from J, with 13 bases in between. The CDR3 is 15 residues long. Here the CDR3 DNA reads TGTGCCAGCAATAGGGACACGAGCTCTGGAAACACCATATATTTT. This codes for CASNRDTSSGNTIYF.

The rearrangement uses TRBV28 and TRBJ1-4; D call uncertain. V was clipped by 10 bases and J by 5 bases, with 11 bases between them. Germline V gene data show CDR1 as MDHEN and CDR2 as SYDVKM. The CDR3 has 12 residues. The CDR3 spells CATRHRNEKLFF. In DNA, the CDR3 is TGTGCCACCCGACATCGAAATGAAAAACTGTTTTTT.

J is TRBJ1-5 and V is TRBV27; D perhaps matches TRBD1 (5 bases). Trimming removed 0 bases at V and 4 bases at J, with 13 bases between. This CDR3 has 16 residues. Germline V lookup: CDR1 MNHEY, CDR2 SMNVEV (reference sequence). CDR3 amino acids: CASSLSRLGGNQPQHF. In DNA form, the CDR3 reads TGTGCCAGCAGTTTATCGAGGCTGGGGGGGAATCAGCCCCAGCATTTT.

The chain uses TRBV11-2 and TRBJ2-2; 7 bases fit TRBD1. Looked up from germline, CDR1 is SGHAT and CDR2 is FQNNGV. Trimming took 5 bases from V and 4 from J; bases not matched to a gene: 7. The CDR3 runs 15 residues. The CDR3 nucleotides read TGTGCCAGCAGCGGCCTGACAGGGTTCACCGGGGAGCTGTTTTTT. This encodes CASSGLTGFTGELFF.